The 23 T cell receptor beta chains reported below all come from one sample, sequenced in a study of Tregs in tolerant kidney transplant recipients (dated by TCRdb to between 2017 and 2020). The time point label on this specimen signifies: blood sample drawn before combined kidney and bone marrow transplant. Library construction relied on the immunoSEQ multiplex PCR assay. Held by TCRdb, this immuneACCESS table contains in-frame sequences only and omits some clones. Under half of the omission traces to an unresolved V gene where checked; the cause of the rest is unknown. This sample lists approximately 67,000 clones; 80% to 95% were detected once. The ten largest clonotypes hold around 9.9% of the sample. Specimen: CD8+ T cells from blood, collected before the transplant. These receptors originate from a human donor who received a combined kidney and bone marrow transplant.

The chain recombines TRBV7-6 with TRBJ2-1, with TRBD2 matching 8 bases. V lost 5 bases to trimming and J lost 1 base; unmatched junction nucleotides: 7. CDR1 and CDR2 (germline): SGHVS, FNYEAQ. The CDR3 has 16 residues. For the CDR3, the DNA is TGTGCCAGCAGCGTTAGCGGGACCCTTTCCTACAATGAGCAGTTCTTC. The encoded protein is CASSVSGTLSYNEQFF.

The chain is built from TRBV27 and TRBJ1-5, with 7 positions matching TRBD1. Looked up from germline, CDR1 is MNHEY and CDR2 is SMNVEV (reference sequence). V was pared by 2 bases and J by 1 base, with 5 bases of the junction left unmatched. The CDR3 sequence is 16 residues long. The CDR3 sequence is CASSLDYRGSNQPQHF. CDR3 nucleotides: TGTGCCAGCAGTTTAGATTACAGGGGCAGCAATCAGCCCCAGCATTTT.

The rearrangement uses TRBV27 and TRBJ2-7; D gene uncertain. Trimming removed 1 base at V and 6 bases at J, with 13 bases between. Germline V CDR1 and CDR2: MNHEY, SMNVEV (reference sequence). This CDR3 spans 14 amino acids. The CDR3 loop reads CASSLYSTASEQYF. As DNA, the CDR3 is TGTGCCAGCAGTTTATACTCCACGGCTAGCGAGCAGTACTTC.

The chain links TRBV9 to TRBJ1-2; 10 bases fit TRBD1. The CDR3 contains 14 residues. The germline V gene has CDR1 SGDLS and CDR2 YYNGEE. Trimming at V came to 3 bases and at J to 4 bases, leaving 3 bases not matched to a gene. The CDR3: CASSATGGSYGYTF. DNA for the CDR3: TGTGCCAGCAGCGCGACAGGGGGCTCCTATGGCTACACCTTC.

This rearrangement joins TRBV29-1 to TRBJ2-1; TRBD2 matches 9 bases. Germline lookup yields CDR1 SQVTM and CDR2 ANQGSEA. The CDR3 has 17 residues. The trim removed 6 bases at V and 4 bases at J, leaving 16 bases unmatched. CDR3 residues: CSVRAGGRWLQYNEQFF. As DNA, the CDR3 is TGCAGCGTGAGGGCGGGGGGGCGATGGCTCCAATACAATGAGCAGTTCTTC.

The rearrangement uses TRBV5-1 and TRBJ2-5, with 7 bases that match TRBD1. CDR3 size: 15 residues. Germline V gives CDR1 SGHRS, CDR2 YFSETQ. Unmatched junction bases numbered 6, after V lost 0 bases and J lost 4 bases. CDR3 in amino acids: CASSLGQGLGETQYF. CDR3 nucleotides: TGCGCCAGCAGCTTGGGACAGGGCCTGGGAGAGACCCAGTACTTC.

The chain joins TRBV10-3 to TRBJ1-1; D is undetermined. CDR1 ENHRY and CDR2 SYGVKD come from the germline V gene. The CDR3 has 16 residues. Trimming took 0 bases from V and 3 from J, leaving 14 bases between them. The CDR3 spells CAISESIWRRDTEAFF. CDR3 DNA sequence: TGTGCCATCAGTGAGTCAATTTGGAGGAGGGACACTGAAGCTTTCTTT.

This clone was counted only a few times. The chain combines TRBV11-2 with TRBJ2-7; TRBD2 is a possible D gene (6 bases). Between the trimmed V and J ends, which lost 1 base and 5 bases, there was a span of 12 bases. Per germline, CDR1 SGHAT and CDR2 FQNNGV. The CDR3 length is 14 residues. CDR3 nucleotides: TGTGCCAGCAGCTTAGTCGGAGGGCTCAACGAGCAGTACTTC. This gives the protein CASSLVGGLNEQYF.

V usage is TRBV4-3 and J usage is TRBJ2-1, with D unclear. Per the germline V gene, CDR1 is LGHNA and CDR2 is YSLEER. V was pared by 0 bases and J by 8 bases, with 5 bases between. CDR3 length equals 12 residues. The CDR3 loop reads CASSQESDEQFF. CDR3 nucleotide sequence: TGCGCCAGCAGCCAAGAAAGCGATGAGCAGTTCTTC.

This chain connects TRBV6-6 to TRBJ2-7; 7 nucleotides agree with TRBD1. The trim removed 5 bases at V and 2 bases at J, leaving 6 bases unmatched. The germline CDR1 and CDR2 sequences are MNHNY and SVGAGI (reference sequence). This CDR3 contains 14 residues. CDR3 amino acids: CASSPGQRTYEQYF. The CDR3 region has the DNA TGTGCCAGCAGTCCGGGACAGCGCACCTACGAGCAGTACTTC.

The chain carries TRBV7-6 and TRBJ2-2, with 9 bases identical to TRBD1. V was pared by 5 bases and J by 0 bases, with 4 bases of the junction left unmatched. Germline loops: CDR1 SGHVS, CDR2 FNYEAQ. The CDR3 spans 16 residues. CDR3 region: CASSPRTGANTGELFF. In DNA, the CDR3 is TGTGCCAGCAGCCCAAGGACAGGGGCGAACACCGGGGAGCTGTTTTTT.

The chain recombines TRBV13 with TRBJ1-4, with D perhaps TRBD1 (5 bases). Germline-derived CDR1 and CDR2 are PRHDT and FYEKMQ (reference sequence). With 2 bases removed from V and 3 bases from J, the gap between germline ends came to 13 bases. This CDR3 contains 16 residues. This CDR3 reads CASSLTTGLSNEKLFF. DNA for the CDR3: TGTGCCAGCAGCTTAACCACAGGTCTATCTAATGAAAAACTGTTTTTT.

The rearrangement joins TRBV30 to TRBJ1-1, with TRBD1 matching 8 bases. This CDR3 has 12 residues. Trimming took 0 bases from V and 11 from J; bases not matched to a gene: 5. CDR1 is GTSNPN, CDR2 SVGIG, per germline (reference sequence). CDR3 amino acids: CAWSVDRGWAFF. CDR3 DNA sequence: TGTGCCTGGAGTGTAGACAGGGGTTGGGCTTTCTTT.

The chain has TRBV28 and TRBJ2-7; no clear D. V dropped 4 bases and J dropped 2 bases, with 6 bases sitting between them. The CDR3 sequence is 12 residues long. Germline CDR1 is MDHEN and CDR2 is SYDVKM. CDR3 sequence: CASSSITYEQYF. CDR3 nucleotide sequence: TGTGCCAGCAGTTCCATCACCTACGAGCAGTACTTC.

Comment on this clone: The junction and the germline gene differ at one end; a read error may be behind it. The same CDR3 arises from other DNA sequences in this sample as well. V is TRBV2 and J is TRBJ1-6, with a weak D call TRBD1 (5 bases). The germline CDR1 and CDR2 sequences are SNHLY and FYNNEI. The CDR3 is made up of 16 amino acids. The CDR3 reads CASSVGASSYNSPLHF. The CDR3 DNA sequence: TGTGCCAGCAGTGTTGGGGCCAGCTCCTATAATTCCCCCCTCCACTTT.

In nucleotides, the CDR3 is TGTGCCAGCCTCGTATTCCGAGGGGGCTCCTACGAGCAGTACTTC. Residues: CASLVFRGGSYEQYF. This chain connects TRBV6-5 to TRBJ2-7; D perhaps matches TRBD1 (6 bases). This CDR3 region has 15 residues. Trimming took 8 bases from V and 0 from J, leaving 17 bases between them. Per the germline V gene, CDR1 is MNHEY and CDR2 is SVGAGI.

Here the CDR3 DNA reads TGTGCCAGCAGTCCCCACCACGGGGGGGGCTACACCTTC. Amino acid sequence: CASSPHHGGGYTF. J is TRBJ1-2 and V is TRBV28, with D possibly being TRBD1 (5 bases). The V end lost 5 bases, the J end lost 8 bases, and 15 bases lay between the germline ends. Per the germline V gene, CDR1 is MDHEN and CDR2 is SYDVKM. The CDR3 is 13 residues long.

Points on this clone: The sample has other DNA sequences that encode this CDR3 too. The chain combines TRBV27 with TRBJ2-7; the match to TRBD1 covers 10 bases. Germline lookup yields CDR1 MNHEY and CDR2 SMNVEV (reference sequence). The CDR3 contains 13 residues. J gave up 4 bases and V 5 bases, and 2 bases lay outside the gene matches. This chain's CDR3 is CASSLDRGYEQYF. CDR3 in DNA: TGTGCCAGCAGTCTGGACAGGGGGTACGAGCAGTACTTC.

The V and J genes are TRBV28 and TRBJ2-3; perhaps TRBD2 as D (6 bases). CDR1 and CDR2 from the germline V gene are MDHEN and SYDVKM. The ends were cut back, 7 bases at V and 5 bases at J, with 19 bases in the middle. This CDR3 region has 15 residues. CDR3 protein: CASITDRDSEDTQYF. As DNA, the CDR3 is TGTGCCAGCATCACAGACCGGGACTCGGAAGATACGCAGTATTTT.

CDR3 in amino acids: CASSSTGRVDEQFF. In DNA form, the CDR3 reads TGCGCCAGCAGCTCTACAGGGAGGGTCGATGAGCAGTTCTTC. The chain carries TRBV5-1 and TRBJ2-1; tentative D call: TRBD2 (7 bases). With 3 bases removed from V and 8 bases from J, the gap between germline ends came to 15 bases. In germline, CDR1 is SGHRS, CDR2 YFSETQ. The CDR3 runs to 14 residues.

This chain uses TRBV29-1 with TRBJ1-2; D perhaps matches TRBD1 (5 bases). V lost 6 bases and J 7 bases, leaving 15 bases between the germline ends. The CDR3 extends over 12 amino acids. Germline loops: CDR1 SQVTM, CDR2 ANQGSEA. CDR3 protein: CSVYETGGGYTF. The DNA of the CDR3 is TGCAGCGTCTACGAAACGGGGGGTGGCTACACCTTC.

The V call is TRBV4-3, the J call TRBJ1-1, with 9 bases aligning to TRBD1. This CDR3 contains 15 residues. Trimming took 4 bases from V and 3 from J; bases not matched to a gene: 6. Germline values: CDR1 LGHNA, CDR2 YSLEER. The CDR3 here is CASSRDRARDTEAFF. CDR3 nucleotides: TGCGCCAGCAGCCGGGACAGGGCCCGGGACACTGAAGCTTTCTTT.

This clone was recorded once. This chain connects TRBV11-2 to TRBJ1-3; 9 nucleotides align to TRBD1. V lost 1 base to trimming and J lost 2 bases; unmatched junction nucleotides: 3. Germline V CDR1 and CDR2: SGHAT, FQNNGV. The CDR3 runs to 16 residues. CDR3 sequence (DNA): TGTGCCAGCAGCTTAGCGGGACAGGGAGCTGGAAACACCATATATTTT. It specifies CASSLAGQGAGNTIYF.